Listed here is a single T cell receptor (beta chain). What it recognizes is unknown. This record comes from a study of spatial heterogeneity in lung cancer. Overall study context: Sequencing of follow-up PBMC samples took place when they were available, at a median of approximately 26 months after resection. Raw sequencing reads included, on average, more than 9.5 appearances of each unique TCR and UMI combination. Whole-study findings and limits: The appearance of ubiquitous expanded tumor TCRs in blood was greater at resection than follow-up.

TCRdb re-analysed the 5' RACE reads in MiXCR, keeping a single row per CDR3 protein. Of 25,000 to 35,000 distinct CDR3 sequences listed, about 5.2% are singletons. Described time point: blood at routine non-recurrence follow-up after resection. Researchers sequenced whole RNA taken from tumor, nontumor lung or frozen PBMC without sorting. Here the sequenced sample was PBMCs, taken at follow-up. The sequence derives from a female donor with early-stage non-small cell lung cancer.

The CDR3 loop is CASSSLGSNQPQHF. As DNA, the CDR3 is TGTGCCAGCAGCTCCCTGGGGAGCAATCAGCCCCAGCATTTT. This chain joins TRBV5-4 and TRBJ1-5; D remains ambiguous. The CDR3 has 14 amino acids. Per germline, CDR1 SGHNT and CDR2 YYREEE (reference sequence). Trimming shortened V by 3 bases and J by 1 base, and 8 bases separated the two germline ends.